This entry features one TCR beta chain sequence. The antigen is unknown. Libraries were prepared by immunoSEQ multiplex PCR; TCRdb keeps only in-frame clonotypes and omits some of them. Of several thousand clones listed, about three fifths are singletons. The sample comes from a study of CD8 T cell repertoires and HIV-1 epitope variants. For the study at large: Each of Twenty-five Gag and Nef epitope peptides stimulated a separate culture.

The CDR3 spans 14 residues. The V gene lost 5 bases and the J gene lost 2 bases, with 13 bases spanning the gap. Germline CDR1 and CDR2: SNHLY and FYNNEI. The source is a male donor with HIV. Specimen: cultured CD8+ T cells derived from PBMCs. This chain links TRBV2 with TRBJ2-7; D not certain. Here the CDR3 DNA reads TGTGCCAGCAGTTCAGATGTCTCGGCCTACGAGCAGTACTTC. This gives the protein CASSSDVSAYEQYF.